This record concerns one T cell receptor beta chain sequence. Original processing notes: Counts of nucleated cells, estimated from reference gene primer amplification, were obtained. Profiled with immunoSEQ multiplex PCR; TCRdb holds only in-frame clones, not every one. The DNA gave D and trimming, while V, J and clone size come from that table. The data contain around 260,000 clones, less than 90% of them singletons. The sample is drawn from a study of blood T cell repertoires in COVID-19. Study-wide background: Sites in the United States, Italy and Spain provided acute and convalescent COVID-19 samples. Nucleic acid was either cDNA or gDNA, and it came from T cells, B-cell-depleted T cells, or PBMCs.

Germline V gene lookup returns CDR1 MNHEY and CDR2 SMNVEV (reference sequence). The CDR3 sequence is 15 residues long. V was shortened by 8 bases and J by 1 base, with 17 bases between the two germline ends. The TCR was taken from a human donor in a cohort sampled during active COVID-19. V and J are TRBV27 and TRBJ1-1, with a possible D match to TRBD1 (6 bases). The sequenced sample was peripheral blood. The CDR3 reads CASAKRGGQNTEAFF. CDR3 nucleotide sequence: TGTGCCAGCGCTAAGCGCGGGGGGCAGAACACTGAAGCTTTCTTT.